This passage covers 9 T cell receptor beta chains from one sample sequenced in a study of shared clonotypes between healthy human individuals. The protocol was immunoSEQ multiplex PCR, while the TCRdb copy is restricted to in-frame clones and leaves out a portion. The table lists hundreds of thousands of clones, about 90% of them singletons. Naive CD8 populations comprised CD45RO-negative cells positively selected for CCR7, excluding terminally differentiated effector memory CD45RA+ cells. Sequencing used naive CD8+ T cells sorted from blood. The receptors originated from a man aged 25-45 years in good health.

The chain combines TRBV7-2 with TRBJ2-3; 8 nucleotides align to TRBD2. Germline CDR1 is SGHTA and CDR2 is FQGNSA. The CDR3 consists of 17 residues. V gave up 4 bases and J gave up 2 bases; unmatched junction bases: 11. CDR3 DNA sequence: TGTGCCAGCAGCTCAGTCGGGAGGGAGGGCCACACAGATACGCAGTATTTT. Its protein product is CASSSVGREGHTDTQYF.

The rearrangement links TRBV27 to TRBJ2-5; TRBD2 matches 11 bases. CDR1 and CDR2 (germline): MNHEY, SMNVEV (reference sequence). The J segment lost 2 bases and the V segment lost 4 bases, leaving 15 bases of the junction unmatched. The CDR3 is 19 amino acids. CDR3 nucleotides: TGTGCCAGCAGTTCAACCGCGGCCAGACTAGCGGGGCAACAAGAGACCCAGTACTTC. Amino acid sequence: CASSSTAARLAGQQETQYF.

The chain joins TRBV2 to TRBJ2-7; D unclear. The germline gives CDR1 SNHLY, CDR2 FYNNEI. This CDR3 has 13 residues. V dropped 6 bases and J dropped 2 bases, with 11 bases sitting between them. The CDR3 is CASRNLAAYEQYF. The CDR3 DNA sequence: TGTGCCAGCAGGAACCTTGCCGCCTACGAGCAGTACTTC.

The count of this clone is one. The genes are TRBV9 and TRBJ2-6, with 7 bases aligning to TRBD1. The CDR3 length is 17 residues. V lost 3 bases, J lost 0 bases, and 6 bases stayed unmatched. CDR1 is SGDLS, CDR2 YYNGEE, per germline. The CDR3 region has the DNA TGTGCCAGCAGCGAACCGGGACAGCACTCTGGGGCCAACGTCCTGACTTTC. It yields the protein CASSEPGQHSGANVLTF.

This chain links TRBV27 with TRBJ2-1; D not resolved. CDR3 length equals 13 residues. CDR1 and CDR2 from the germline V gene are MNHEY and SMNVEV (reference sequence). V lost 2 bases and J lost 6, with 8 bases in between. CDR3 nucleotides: TGTGCCAGCAGTTTACAGGCGATCAATGAGCAGTTCTTC. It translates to CASSLQAINEQFF.

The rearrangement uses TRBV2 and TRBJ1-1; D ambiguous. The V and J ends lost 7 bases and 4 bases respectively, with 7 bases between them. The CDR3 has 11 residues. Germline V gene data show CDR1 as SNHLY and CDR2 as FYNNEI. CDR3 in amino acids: CASKVGTEAFF. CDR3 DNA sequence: TGTGCCAGCAAGGTGGGCACTGAAGCTTTCTTT. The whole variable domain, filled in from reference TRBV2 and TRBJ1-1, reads EPEVTQTPSHQVTQMGQEVILRCVPISNHLYFYWYRQILGQKVEFLVSFYNNEISEKSEIFDDQFSVERPDGSNFTLKIRSTKLEDSAMYFCASKVGTEAFFGQGTRLTVV.

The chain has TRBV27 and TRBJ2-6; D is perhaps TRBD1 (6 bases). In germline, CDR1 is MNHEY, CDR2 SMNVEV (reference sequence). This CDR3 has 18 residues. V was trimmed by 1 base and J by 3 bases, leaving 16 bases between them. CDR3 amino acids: CASSLLGRGIGGANVLTF. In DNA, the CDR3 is TGTGCCAGCAGTTTATTGGGCAGGGGCATAGGTGGGGCCAACGTCCTGACTTTC.

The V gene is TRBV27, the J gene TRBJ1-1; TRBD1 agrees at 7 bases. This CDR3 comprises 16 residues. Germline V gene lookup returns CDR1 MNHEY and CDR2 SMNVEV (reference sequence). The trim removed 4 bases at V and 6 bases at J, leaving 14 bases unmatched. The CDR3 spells CASSSMTGPPEPEAFF. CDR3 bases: TGTGCCAGCAGTTCGATGACAGGGCCTCCAGAACCTGAAGCTTTCTTT.

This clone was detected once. CDR3 DNA sequence: TGTGCCAGCAGCGAGGGACTAGCGGGAGTTGAGCAGTTCTTC. It is translated as CASSEGLAGVEQFF. The J gene is TRBJ2-1, the V gene TRBV11-3; 14 bases agree with TRBD2. V shed 5 bases, J shed 9 bases, and the junction held 3 bases outside the gene matches. The CDR3 runs to 14 residues. CDR1 is SGHNT and CDR2 is YENEEA in the germline V gene. Drawing the rest from reference TRBV11-3 and TRBJ2-1, the complete variable domain is EAGVVQSPRYKIIEKKQPVAFWCNPISGHNTLYWYLQNLGQGPELLIRYENEEAVDDSQLPKDRFSAERLKGVDSTLKIQPAELGDSAVYLCASSEGLAGVEQFFGPGTRLTVL.